A selection of T cell receptor beta chains follows, all from one sample in a study of shared clonotypes between healthy human individuals. Profiled with immunoSEQ multiplex PCR; TCRdb holds only in-frame clones, not every one. Of about 1.5 million clones listed, 98% are singletons. The sequenced sample consisted of naive CD4+ T cells sorted from blood. Receptor source: a young man in good health. The CDR3 runs from the conserved cysteine through the conserved F or W. A D gene is named only where the DNA matches it firmly. Some rows mark clone size as missing; the rest say once, few, many or name a class of expanded clone.

j_gene	len	v_gene	abundance	d_gene	CDR3nt	CDR3aa
TRBJ2-5	15	TRBV25-1	.	.	TGTGCCAGCAGTGAACCCGACAGGTACCAAGAGACCCAGTACTTC	CASSEPDRYQETQYF
TRBJ2-2	14	TRBV5-4	.	.	TGTGCCAGCAGCGGGGAGGTCAGCACCGGGGAGCTGTTTTTT	CASSGEVSTGELFF
TRBJ2-5	16	TRBV2	.	TRBD1	TGTGCCAGCCTCCGGTCGGGGACAGGTTGGCGAGAGACCCAGTACTTC	CASLRSGTGWRETQYF
TRBJ2-7	13	TRBV6-5	.	TRBD1	TGTGCCACCAGACAGGGGATCTCCTACGAGCAGTACTTC	CATRQGISYEQYF
TRBJ1-3	14	TRBV6-6	.	.	TGTGCCAGCAGGTTAGAAAGAAGTCGCGACACCATATATTTT	CASRLERSRDTIYF
TRBJ2-1	16	TRBV27	.	TRBD2	TGTGCCAGCAGACTAGCGGAGAAGGGTTTGGACAATGAGCAGTTCTTC	CASRLAEKGLDNEQFF
TRBJ2-7	12	TRBV10-2	.	.	TGCGCCAGCAGTGAGGTAGCCTACGAGCAGTACTTC	CASSEVAYEQYF
TRBJ2-1	16	TRBV14	once	.	TGTGCCAGCAGCCCCAGGGTCAGGGGTCCGCACAATGAGCAGTTCTTC	CASSPRVRGPHNEQFF
TRBJ1-4	15	TRBV29-1	.	.	TGCAGCGTTGCGTTCGGGACCGCGAATGGAGAAAAACTGTTTTTT	CSVAFGTANGEKLFF
TRBJ2-7	13	TRBV7-2	.	.	TGTGCCAGCAGCTTAGGAGTCAGTTACGAGCAGTACTTC	CASSLGVSYEQYF
TRBJ2-5	19	TRBV9	.	TRBD2	TGTGCCAGCAGCGTAGGTCTAGCGGGAGTCGGGGGTACTCAAGAGACCCAGTACTTC	CASSVGLAGVGGTQETQYF
TRBJ1-1	16	TRBV2	.	.	TGTGCCAGCAGTGAAGCTCACAGCGGAATGAACACTGAAGCTTTCTTT	CASSEAHSGMNTEAFF
TRBJ2-5	12	TRBV5-4	.	TRBD1	TGTGCCAGCAGCAGGGACAGGGAGGAGCAGTACTTC	CASSRDREEQYF
TRBJ2-1	13	TRBV5-1	.	.	TGCGCCAGCAGCTCCCGGGGGACCAATGAGCAGTTCTTC	CASSSRGTNEQFF
TRBJ1-1	13	TRBV5-1	.	.	TGCGCCAGCAAGGACAGTCGGAACACTGAAGCTTTCTTT	CASKDSRNTEAFF
TRBJ2-1	16	TRBV11-3	.	TRBD2	TGTGCCAGCAGTCCCGGCGGGAGGGGCTCCTACAATGAGCAGTTCTTC	CASSPGGRGSYNEQFF
TRBJ1-5	13	TRBV11-2	.	.	TGTGCCAGCAGTTCCGGACTGAATCAGCCCCAGCATTTT	CASSSGLNQPQHF
TRBJ2-3	13	TRBV7-2	.	.	TGTGCCAGCAGCTTGGAGTTGACAGATACGCAGTATTTT	CASSLELTDTQYF
TRBJ2-7	14	TRBV18	.	.	TGTGCCAGCTCACCAGTGCAGCCTCACTACGAGCAGTACTTC	CASSPVQPHYEQYF
TRBJ1-3	14	TRBV28	.	TRBD1	TGTGCCAGCAGTCCCCTGGACAGGGGAAACACCATATATTTT	CASSPLDRGNTIYF
TRBJ2-2	18	TRBV7-8	.	TRBD1	TGTGCCAGCAGCTTAAGGCAACGACAGGGGACGTACACCGGGGAGCTGTTTTTT	CASSLRQRQGTYTGELFF
TRBJ2-1	13	TRBV28	.	.	TGTGCCAGCAGTTATCGGACTTACAATGAGCAGTTCTTC	CASSYRTYNEQFF
TRBJ2-2	17	TRBV19	.	TRBD2	TGTGCCAGTAGTATTAGTTCTGGCGGGAGGGCCACCGGGGAGCTGTTTTTT	CASSISSGGRATGELFF
TRBJ1-4	15	TRBV28	.	.	TGTGCCAGCAGGGGGGCCGGGACTCTAAATGAAAAACTGTTTTTT	CASRGAGTLNEKLFF
TRBJ2-7	11	TRBV7-2	.	.	TGTGCCAGCGGACACCTCTACGAGCAGTACTTC	CASGHLYEQYF
TRBJ1-4	16	TRBV28	.	.	TGTGCCAGCAGTTTAACCCCCGGCCGTCTTAATGAAAAACTGTTTTTT	CASSLTPGRLNEKLFF
TRBJ2-7	16	TRBV5-1	.	.	TGCGCCAGCAGCTTGACATCGTCCGGCGGATCCTACGAGCAGTACTTC	CASSLTSSGGSYEQYF
TRBJ2-3	16	TRBV6-5	.	TRBD2	TGTGCCAGCAGTTATCATCGCGGGAGGGGCACAGATACGCAGTATTTT	CASSYHRGRGTDTQYF
TRBJ2-1	15	TRBV5-1	once	TRBD2	TGCGCCAGCAGCTATGGACTAGCGGGTGTCGATGAGCAGTTCTTC	CASSYGLAGVDEQFF
TRBJ2-1	18	TRBV10-2	.	TRBD2	TGCGCCAGCAGTGAAACACTAGCGGGAGGTTACTCCTACAATGAGCAGTTCTTC	CASSETLAGGYSYNEQFF
TRBJ2-7	15	TRBV4-3	once	.	TGCGCCAGCAGCCAAGACAGGCAAAACTCCTACGAGCAGTACTTC	CASSQDRQNSYEQYF
TRBJ2-3	14	TRBV5-5	.	.	TGTGCCAGCAGCTTGGCCAGGTCCACAGATACGCAGTATTTT	CASSLARSTDTQYF
TRBJ1-5	14	TRBV7-9	.	.	TGTGCCAGCAGCTTAGGACGGAGAAATCAGCCCCAGCATTTT	CASSLGRRNQPQHF
TRBJ1-2	13	TRBV28	.	TRBD1	TGTGCCAGCAGAGACAGGGCTAGCTATGGCTACACCTTC	CASRDRASYGYTF
TRBJ1-1	14	TRBV4-1	.	.	TGCGCCAGCAGCCGCTTTGACGGGAACACTGAAGCTTTCTTT	CASSRFDGNTEAFF
TRBJ2-7	15	TRBV9	.	.	TGTGCCAGCAGCCCGAGGGAAGGGAGCTCCTACGAGCAGTACTTC	CASSPREGSSYEQYF
TRBJ1-1	13	TRBV29-1	.	.	TGCAGCGTCCGGGAGGACGGGCACACTGAAGCTTTCTTT	CSVREDGHTEAFF
TRBJ1-5	13	TRBV19	.	TRBD1	TGTGCCAGTGGCAGGGGGCGCTCTCAGCCCCAGCATTTT	CASGRGRSQPQHF
TRBJ1-5	15	TRBV15	.	TRBD1	TGTGCCACCAGCAGAGATCCGACAGGGGGACAGCCCCAGCATTTT	CATSRDPTGGQPQHF
TRBJ2-7	12	TRBV2	.	.	TGTGCCAGCGGGAGGAACAGCAACGAGCAGTACTTC	CASGRNSNEQYF
TRBJ2-3	14	TRBV9	.	.	TGTGCCAGCAGCGTAGATCCCCCCGGAGATACGCAGTATTTT	CASSVDPPGDTQYF
TRBJ1-2	13	TRBV29-1	.	.	TGCAGCGTAGACAGGCAGACTAACTATGGCTACACCTTC	CSVDRQTNYGYTF
TRBJ1-2	11	TRBV20-1	.	.	TGCAGTGCTAGTAAGGGGCCTGGCTACACCTTC	CSASKGPGYTF
TRBJ2-3	14	TRBV9	.	.	TGTGCCAGCAGCGTACACGGCTTCACAGATACGCAGTATTTT	CASSVHGFTDTQYF
TRBJ2-3	16	TRBV25-1	.	.	TGTGCCAGCAGTGAAGCGAAGGACACTTACACAGATACGCAGTATTTT	CASSEAKDTYTDTQYF
TRBJ2-2	17	TRBV27	.	.	TGTGCCAGCAGTTTATCTTCTGGGCGGAAAGGGACCGGGGAGCTGTTTTTT	CASSLSSGRKGTGELFF
TRBJ2-1	15	TRBV27	.	TRBD2	TGTGCCAGCAGTTCACTAGCGGGAGGGTACAATGAGCAGTTCTTC	CASSSLAGGYNEQFF
TRBJ2-2	15	TRBV14	.	TRBD2	TGTGCCAGCAGCCAAGAACTAGCGGGCATCGGGGAGCTGTTTTTT	CASSQELAGIGELFF
TRBJ2-1	13	TRBV5-4	.	.	TGTGCCAGCAGCTTATCGGGTCCAAGTGAGCAGTTCTTC	CASSLSGPSEQFF
TRBJ2-7	12	TRBV7-9	.	.	TGTGCCAGCAGCTTACGACAGTACGAGCAGTACTTC	CASSLRQYEQYF
TRBJ1-2	15	TRBV2	.	.	TGTGCCAGCAGTGAAGCCGGGCCTCTAAGCTATGGCTACACCTTC	CASSEAGPLSYGYTF
TRBJ2-3	17	TRBV10-1	.	.	TGCGCCAGCAGTGAGCCGAATGAATACACGGGCACAGATACGCAGTATTTT	CASSEPNEYTGTDTQYF